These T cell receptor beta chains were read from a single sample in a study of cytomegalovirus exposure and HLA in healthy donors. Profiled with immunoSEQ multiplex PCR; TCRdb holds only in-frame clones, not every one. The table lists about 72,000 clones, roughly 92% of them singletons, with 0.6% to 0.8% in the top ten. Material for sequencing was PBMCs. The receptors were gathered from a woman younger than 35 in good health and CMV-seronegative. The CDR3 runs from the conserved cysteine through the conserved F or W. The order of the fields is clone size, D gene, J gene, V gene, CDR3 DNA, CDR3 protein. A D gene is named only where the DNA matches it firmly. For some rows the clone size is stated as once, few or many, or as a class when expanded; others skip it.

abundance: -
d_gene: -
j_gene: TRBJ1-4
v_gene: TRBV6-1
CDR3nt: TGTGCCAGCTGTCTTGCAACTAATGAAAAACTGTTTTTT
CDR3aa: CASCLATNEKLFF

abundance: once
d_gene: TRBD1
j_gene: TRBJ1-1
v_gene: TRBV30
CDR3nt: TGTGCCTGGGGGGCGACAGGGGCCCTAATGAACACTGAAGCTTTCTTT
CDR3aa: CAWGATGALMNTEAFF

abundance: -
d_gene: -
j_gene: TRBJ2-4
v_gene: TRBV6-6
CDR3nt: TGTGCCAGCAGTTACTCGGGGGGATCCGTCAAAAACATTCAGTACTTC
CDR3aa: CASSYSGGSVKNIQYF

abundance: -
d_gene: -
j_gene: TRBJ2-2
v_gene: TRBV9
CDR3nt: TGTGCCAGCAGCGTAGCATCAGGGAATGGCGGGGAGCTGTTTTTT
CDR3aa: CASSVASGNGGELFF

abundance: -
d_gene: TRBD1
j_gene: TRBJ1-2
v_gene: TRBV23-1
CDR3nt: TGCGCCAGCAGTCCTGAGACAGGGAACTATGGCTACACCTTC
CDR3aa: CASSPETGNYGYTF

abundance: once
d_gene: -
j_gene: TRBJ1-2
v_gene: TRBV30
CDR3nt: TGTGCCTGGAGTGTTCTAGTGGGCTACACCTTC
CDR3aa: CAWSVLVGYTF

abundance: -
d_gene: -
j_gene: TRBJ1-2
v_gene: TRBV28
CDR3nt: TGTGCCAGCAGTTCAGGGGTTGGCTACACCTTC
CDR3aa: CASSSGVGYTF

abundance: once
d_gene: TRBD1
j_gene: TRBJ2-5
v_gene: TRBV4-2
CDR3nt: TGTGCCAGCAGCCAAGGGACAGGGGTAACCCAAGAGACCCAGTACTTC
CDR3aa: CASSQGTGVTQETQYF

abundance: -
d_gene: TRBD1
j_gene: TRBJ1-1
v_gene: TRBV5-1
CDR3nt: TGCGCCAGCAGCTTGGACGGACAGGGCTTGGGGACTGAAGCTTTCTTT
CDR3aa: CASSLDGQGLGTEAFF

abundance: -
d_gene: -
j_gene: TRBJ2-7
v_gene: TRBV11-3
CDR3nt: TGTGCCAGCAGTTTGACAGTTTCCTACGAGCAGTACTTC
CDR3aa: CASSLTVSYEQYF

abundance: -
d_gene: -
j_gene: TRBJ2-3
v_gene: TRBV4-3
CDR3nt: TGCGCCAGCAGCCAAGATCGGTCCGGGTCCGATACGCAGTATTTT
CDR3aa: CASSQDRSGSDTQYF

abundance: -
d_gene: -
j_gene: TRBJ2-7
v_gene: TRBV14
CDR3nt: TGTGCCAGCAGCCAAGTGGGCAGCCCCCGAGTCAACTTC
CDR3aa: CASSQVGSPRVNF

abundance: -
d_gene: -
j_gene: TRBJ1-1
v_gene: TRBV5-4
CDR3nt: TGTGCCAGCAGCCCCTCTATCGCGAACACTGAAGCTTTCTTT
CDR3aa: CASSPSIANTEAFF

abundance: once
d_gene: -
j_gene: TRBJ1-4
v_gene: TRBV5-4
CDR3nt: TGTGCCAGCAGCTTGGTCCCCTTTAATGAAAAACTGTTTTTT
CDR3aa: CASSLVPFNEKLFF

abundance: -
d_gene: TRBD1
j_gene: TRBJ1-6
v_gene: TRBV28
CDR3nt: TGTGCCAGCAACCCGACAGGGGGTCCCTTGTCACCCCTCCACTTT
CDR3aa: CASNPTGGPLSPLHF

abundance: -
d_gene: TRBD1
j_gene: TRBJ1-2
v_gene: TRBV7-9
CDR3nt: TGTGCCAGCAGCTACACTACGGACAGGACCAACCTCGGGACCTTC
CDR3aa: CASSYTTDRTNLGTF

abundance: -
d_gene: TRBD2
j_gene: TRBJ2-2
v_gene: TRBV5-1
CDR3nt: TGCGCCAGCAGCTTGTTCGCGGGGGGGCCCACCGGGGAGCTGTTTTTT
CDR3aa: CASSLFAGGPTGELFF

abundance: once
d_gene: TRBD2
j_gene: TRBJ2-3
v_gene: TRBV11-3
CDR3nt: TGTGCCAGCAGCTTAGCGGGGGGACGCACAGATACGCAGTATTTT
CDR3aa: CASSLAGGRTDTQYF

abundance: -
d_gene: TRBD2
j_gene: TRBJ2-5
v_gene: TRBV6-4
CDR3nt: TGTGCCAGCGGGAGGGGTAGCGGGGGTGAAGAGACCCAGTACTTC
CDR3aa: CASGRGSGGEETQYF

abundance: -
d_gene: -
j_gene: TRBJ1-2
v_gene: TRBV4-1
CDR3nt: TGCGCCAGCAGCCAAGATTTCACTGGGGCTTGGGGCTACACCTTC
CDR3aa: CASSQDFTGAWGYTF

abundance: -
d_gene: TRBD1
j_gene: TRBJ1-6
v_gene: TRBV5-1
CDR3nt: TGCGCCAGCACTCATACCGGGACAGATAATTCACCCCTCCACTTT
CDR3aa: CASTHTGTDNSPLHF

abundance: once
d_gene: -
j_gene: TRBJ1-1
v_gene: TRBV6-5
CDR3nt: TGTGCCAGCACCTTCCGAGGCAGGGGTGGCACTGAAGCTTTCTTT
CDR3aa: CASTFRGRGGTEAFF

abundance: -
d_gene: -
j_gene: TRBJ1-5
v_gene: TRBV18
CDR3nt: TGTGCCAGCTCACCCTCGGGTTTTTCTCAGCCCCAGCATTTT
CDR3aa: CASSPSGFSQPQHF

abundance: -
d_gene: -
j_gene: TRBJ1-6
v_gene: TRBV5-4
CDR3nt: TGTGCCAGCAGCTTGGCATCGTCAGGGCCTTCACCCCTCCACTTT
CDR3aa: CASSLASSGPSPLHF

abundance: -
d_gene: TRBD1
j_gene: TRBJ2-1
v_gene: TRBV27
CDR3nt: TGTGCCAGCAAGGAAATCGGATACAGGGGGAAATTCAATGAGCAGTTCTTC
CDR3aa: CASKEIGYRGKFNEQFF

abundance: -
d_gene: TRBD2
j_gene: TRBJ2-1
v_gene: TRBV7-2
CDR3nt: TGTGCCAGCAGCATAGCCCCCATGACTAGCGGACTAGGCGAGCAGTTCTTC
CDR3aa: CASSIAPMTSGLGEQFF

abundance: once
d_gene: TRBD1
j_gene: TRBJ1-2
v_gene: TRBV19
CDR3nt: TGTGCCAGTAGTCCAGGAATTAACAGGGGAGGAGTGAACTATGGCTACACCTTC
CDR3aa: CASSPGINRGGVNYGYTF

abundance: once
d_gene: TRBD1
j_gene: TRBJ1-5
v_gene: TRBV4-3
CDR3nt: TGCGCCAGCAGCCAAGAAAGAAGTCAGGGGGCTACGTGGCATTTT
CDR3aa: CASSQERSQGATWHF

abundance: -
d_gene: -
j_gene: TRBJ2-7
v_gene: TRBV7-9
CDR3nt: TGTGCCAGCAGCTCTCGGGAGACAGGGCCCCACTACGAGCAGTACTTC
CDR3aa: CASSSRETGPHYEQYF

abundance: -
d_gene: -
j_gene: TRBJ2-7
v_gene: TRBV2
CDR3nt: TGTGCCAGCAGTGAAGGAGTGGTCGGGTACGAGCAGTACTTC
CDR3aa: CASSEGVVGYEQYF

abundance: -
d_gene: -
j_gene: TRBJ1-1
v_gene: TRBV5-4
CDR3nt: TGTGCCAGCAGCCTCGGGGGGGCGAACACTGAAGCTTTCTTT
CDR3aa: CASSLGGANTEAFF

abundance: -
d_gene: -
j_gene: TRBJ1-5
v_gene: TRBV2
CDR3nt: TGTGCCAGCAGTGTAGGGGATAGCAATCAGCCCCAGCATTTT
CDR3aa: CASSVGDSNQPQHF

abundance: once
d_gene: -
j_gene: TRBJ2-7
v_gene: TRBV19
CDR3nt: TGTGCCAGTAGTCTCGGACTTTCCTACGAGCAGTACTTC
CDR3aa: CASSLGLSYEQYF

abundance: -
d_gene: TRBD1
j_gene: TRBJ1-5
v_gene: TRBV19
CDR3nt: TGTGCCAGTAGTGCAGACAGGGCGTATCAGCCCCAGCATTTT
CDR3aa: CASSADRAYQPQHF

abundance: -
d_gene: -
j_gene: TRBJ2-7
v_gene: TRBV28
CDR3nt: TGTGCCAGCACCACATCCGGGTCCCGCTCCTACGAGCAGTACTTC
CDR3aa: CASTTSGSRSYEQYF

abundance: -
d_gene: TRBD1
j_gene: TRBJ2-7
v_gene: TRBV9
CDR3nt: TGTGCCAGCAGCGTTGGGACAGTGGGGAGCTACGAGCAGTACTTC
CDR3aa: CASSVGTVGSYEQYF

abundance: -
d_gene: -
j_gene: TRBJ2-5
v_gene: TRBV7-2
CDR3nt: TGTGCCAGCAGCCCCGCGGGAGAGACCCAGTACTTC
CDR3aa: CASSPAGETQYF

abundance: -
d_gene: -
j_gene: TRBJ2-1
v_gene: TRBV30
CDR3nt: TGTGCCTGGAGTGTACTGGGCCCCATACCGGACTCCTACAATGAGCAGTTCTTC
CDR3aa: CAWSVLGPIPDSYNEQFF

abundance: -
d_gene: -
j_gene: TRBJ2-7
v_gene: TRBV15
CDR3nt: TGTGCCACCAGCAGAGAGGGAGCTTGGTACGAGCAGTACTTC
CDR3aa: CATSREGAWYEQYF

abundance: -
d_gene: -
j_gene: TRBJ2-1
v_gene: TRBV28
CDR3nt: TGTGCCATAGAGGGGGGGTGCTGCTACAATGAGCAGTTCTTC
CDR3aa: CAIEGGCCYNEQFF

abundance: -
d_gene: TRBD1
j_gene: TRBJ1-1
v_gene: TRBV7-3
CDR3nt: TGTGCCAGCAGCTCCACAGGGGGGATAGAAGCTTTCTTT
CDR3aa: CASSSTGGIEAFF

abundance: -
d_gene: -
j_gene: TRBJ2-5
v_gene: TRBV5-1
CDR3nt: TGCGCCAGCAGCTTGTGGAGGGGAGAGACCCAGTACTTC
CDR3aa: CASSLWRGETQYF

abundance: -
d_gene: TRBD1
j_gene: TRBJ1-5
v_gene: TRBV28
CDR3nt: TGTGCCAGCAGTCCCCTAGGGGGCCGCAATCAGCCCCAGCATTTT
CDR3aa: CASSPLGGRNQPQHF

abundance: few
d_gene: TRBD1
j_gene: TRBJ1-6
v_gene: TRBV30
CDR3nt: TGTGCCTGGAGCCTGACAGGGTTAAGGAATTCACCCCTCCACTTT
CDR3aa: CAWSLTGLRNSPLHF